This T cell receptor (beta chain) was captured by sequencing in a study of T-cell memory formation after mild COVID-19. Study findings and constraints: The finding that pre-infection memory included some responding clones suggested that cross-reactive memory joined. Contracting clones from day 15 to 85 showed balanced CD4/CD8; later expanders favored CD4+.

TCRalpha and TCRbeta libraries used 5'RACE with constant-segment primers and UMIs. Using its own MiXCR run on the 5' RACE reads, TCRdb lists one record per CDR3 protein. The data hold about 390,000 distinct CDR3 sequences, with 16% observed a single time. Germline loops: CDR1 SGHAT, CDR2 FQNNGV. The J segment lost 1 base and the V segment lost 11 bases, leaving 20 bases of the junction unmatched. The CDR3 is 18 residues long. Turning to this clonotype: Its antigen is still unknown.

This clonotype originated in a man between 18 and 35 years old who had mild COVID-19 (a few samples of this study predate the infection). Cell type and time point are not known. Sample: PBMCs or a T cell subset sorted from them (not recorded which). The rearrangement links TRBV11-2 to TRBJ2-3; TRBD2 matches at 8 bases. The CDR3 bases are TGTGCCTCCGGGGGGGCAGGATATCACGGGTGGGGCACAGATACGCAGTATTTT. Translated: CASGGAGYHGWGTDTQYF. The full variable domain, completed using reference TRBV11-2 and TRBJ2-3, is EAGVAQSPRYKIIEKRQSVAFWCNPISGHATLYWYQQILGQGPKLLIQFQNNGVVDDSQLPKDRFSAERLKGVDSTLKIQPAKLEDSAVYLCASGGAGYHGWGTDTQYFGPGTRLTVL.